One TCR beta chain is described in this entry. Many counts were recorded for this clonotype. Which antigen it targets is not known. Base qualities are not provided; no much larger clone lies one nucleotide away. The data belong to a study of T cells in Graves' hyperthyroidism and ophthalmopathy (dated by TCRdb to the late 2010s). Looking at the study overall: Peripheral blood samples were taken at initial diagnosis, before any treatment was given. A discovery cohort of about a hundred patients, approximately 45 with Graves' ophthalmopathy and 55 to 60 with stable Graves' hyperthyroidism, was used to find distinguishing TCR V-J signatures. Whether ophthalmopathy could be predicted prospectively was tested in an independent validation cohort made up of 18 to 20 hyperthyroidism patients plus 17 patients who later progressed to ophthalmopathy. The roughly 94 discovery patients were randomly split 7:3 into training and test sets. In about 6 Graves' hyperthyroidism patients, the study also compared T-cell repertoires from thyroid tissue with T-cell repertoires from blood. Following sampling, methimazole starting at 30 mg daily was given to hyperthyroidism patients, and high-dose intravenous methylprednisolone was given to ophthalmopathy patients. According to the paper, TCR Vbeta CDR3 sequencing was carried out on approximately 140 peripheral blood samples, which came from more than 40 ophthalmopathy, some 73 hyperthyroidism and approximately 17 progressor patients. The full study reports these points: Blood samples also contained most of the expanded thyroid clonotypes (frequency above 0.001), which suggests that blood repertoires may reflect thyroid immune responses. A 13 V-J signature model separated ophthalmopathy from stable hyperthyroidism, with approximately 87% sensitivity and roughly 81% specificity in cross-validation and 80%/75% in testing. In validation, progression to ophthalmopathy was predicted by the model with around 70% sensitivity and around 75% specificity, a median of roughly 6 months before onset. No statistical method was used to set the sample size in advance, and investigators knew the group allocation.

The CDR3 measures 14 amino acids from cysteine to phenylalanine. Only the CDR3 DNA stays, 42 bases, in frame from base 1. Reading the germline V gene gives CDR1 MNHNS and CDR2 SASEGT. V is clipped by 6 bases and J by 0 bases, and the sequence between their germline boundaries is 10 bases long. Ophthalmopathy patients had moderately to severely active disease, with a Clinical Activity Score of 3 or more, a NOSPECS grade of 4 or more, and a disease duration of less than 3 months. The study excluded patients with uncontrolled infections, other autoimmune diseases, pregnancy or lactation. Diagnoses were based on clinical symptoms, serum thyroxine and TRAb, thyroid ultrasound and orbital computed tomography. PBMCs were separated from under 12 ml of fresh peripheral blood using Ficoll-Paque density gradient centrifugation. Total RNA was extracted using Trizol reagent, and RNA quality was assessed on an Agilent 2100 Bioanalyzer.

Amplification of TCR beta CDR3 regions was carried out from RNA transcripts. The TCR CDR3 was subjected to a first round of RT-PCR using the HTBI primer set and the Qiagen OneStep RT-PCR kit. The libraries were constructed in a second round of multiplex PCR and then size-selected and purified. Sequencing of the libraries was done on an Illumina HiSeq2000 using paired-end 100 bp reads. The authors processed their data as follows. SOAPnuke was used to process the raw data, with reads discarded if the reads contained adapters or uncalled bases, had a mean Phred below 15, or lacked an exact constant-primer or identifier match. COPE v1.2.5 was used to merge high-quality paired reads, and clonotypes were defined as unique nucleotide sequences. MiTCR v1.1 was used to align clonotypes to the IMGT TRBV, TRBD and TRBJ reference segments. Analysis was restricted to V-J combinations with a frequency above 0.0001, which covered 99% to 99.2% of repertoires. A TCS score was defined as the ratio of F50 (clonal expansion) to E x V (chaos), with BLOSUM62-based TCRdist applied between CDR3 peptides within each V-J. Welch's t-statistics and random forest reduced several hundred V-J features to some 14, which were used in a naive Bayes classifier (R e1071). The raw public reads went through TCRdb reprocessing: fastp at Q25, MiXCR clone calling, in-frame beta chains kept. For every CDR3 protein sequence, its rows merge into one entry that carries the most common genes and DNA. TCRdb, not the original authors, processed these V and J calls. For this sample the table gives 200,000 to 300,000 distinct CDR3 sequences, of which over 15% were detected only once. The top ten constitute under 35% of the sample.

Sequences were obtained from blood. The chain uses TRBV6-1 and TRBJ2-3, and the D gene may be TRBD1, 6 bases matching. This clonotype was obtained from a woman between 18 and 29 years old with Graves' ophthalmopathy. The DNA sequence is TGTGCCAGCAGGCCGGGACATAGCACAGATACGCAGTATTTT. Translated, it gives CASRPGHSTDTQYF.